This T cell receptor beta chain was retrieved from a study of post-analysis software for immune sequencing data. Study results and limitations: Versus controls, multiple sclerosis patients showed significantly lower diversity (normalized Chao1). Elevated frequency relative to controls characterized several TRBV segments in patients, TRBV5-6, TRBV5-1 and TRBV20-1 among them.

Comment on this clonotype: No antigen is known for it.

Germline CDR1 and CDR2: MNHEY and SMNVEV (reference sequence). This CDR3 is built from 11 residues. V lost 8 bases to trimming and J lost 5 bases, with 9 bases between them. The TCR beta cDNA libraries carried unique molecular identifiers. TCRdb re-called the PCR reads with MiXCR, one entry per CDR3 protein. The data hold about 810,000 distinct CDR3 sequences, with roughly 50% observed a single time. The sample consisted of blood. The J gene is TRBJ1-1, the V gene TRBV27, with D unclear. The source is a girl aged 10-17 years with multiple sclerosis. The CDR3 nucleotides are TGTGCCAGCGGATTCCAGACTGAAGCTTTCTTT. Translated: CASGFQTEAFF.